This T cell receptor (beta chain) emerged from a study of CD8+ T cells in alopecia areata. Study as a whole: Patients in the study were on tofacitinib for 6 to 18 months, then off it for 6 months.

Researchers took lesional scalp punch biopsies and peripheral blood from people who were alopecia areata patients. Findings and limits, study-wide: Relative to mice, TCR sharing across patients was less clear, a difference possibly HLA-related.

Sequencing templates came from extracted RNA that was reverse transcribed into cDNA. Sequencing used immunoSEQ multiplex PCR; TCRdb keeps in-frame clones, though not all of them. This sample has 55,000 to 75,000 clones, with about 45% found just once. In this sample, this clone turned up a few times. No antigen is known for it. This CDR3 spans 14 amino acids. Trimming left V 5 bases short and J 1 base short, with 8 bases between. Looked up from germline, CDR1 is MNHEY and CDR2 is SVGAGI. This sequence originates from a human donor with alopecia areata. The sample consisted of CD8+ T cells sorted from blood, taken at week 0. The J gene is TRBJ2-2, the V gene TRBV6-5; D not resolved. The CDR3 DNA is TGTGCCAGCAGTCTATGGGAGAACACCGGGGAGCTGTTTTTT. It translates to CASSLWENTGELFF.